This T cell receptor beta chain was documented in a study of cytomegalovirus exposure and HLA in healthy donors. With 60 Vbeta and 13 Jbeta primers, the PCR was carried out. Assay: immunoSEQ multiplex PCR; the TCRdb copy retains only in-frame clones and omits some. The listing contains about 110,000 clones. The CDR3 consists of 16 residues. Germline V gene data show CDR1 as MNHEY and CDR2 as SVGAGI. V gave up 2 bases and J gave up 7 bases; unmatched junction bases: 11. This chain links TRBV6-5 with TRBJ1-2; 9 bases are a match to TRBD1. Sequenced input: PBMCs. This receptor was identified in a man aged 50 to 60 in good health and CMV-seronegative. As DNA, the CDR3 is TGTGCCAGCAGTTACGGTATCACAGGGGGCCACGGTGGCTACACCTTC. Its protein product is CASSYGITGGHGGYTF.